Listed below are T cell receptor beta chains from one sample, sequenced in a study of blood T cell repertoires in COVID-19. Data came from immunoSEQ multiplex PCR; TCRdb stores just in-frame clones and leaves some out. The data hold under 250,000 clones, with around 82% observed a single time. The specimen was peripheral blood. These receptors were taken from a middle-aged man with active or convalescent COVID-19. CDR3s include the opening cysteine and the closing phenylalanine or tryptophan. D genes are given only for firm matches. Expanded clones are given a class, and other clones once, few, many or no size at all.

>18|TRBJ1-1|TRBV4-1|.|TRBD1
TGCGCCAGCAGCCACATACCGGGACAGGGGGCCCGGGAGACTGAAGCTTTCTTT
CASSHIPGQGARETEAFF
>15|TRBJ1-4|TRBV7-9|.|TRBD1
TGTGCCAGCAGCGTGGGGACAGGGTTTAATGAAAAACTGTTTTTT
CASSVGTGFNEKLFF
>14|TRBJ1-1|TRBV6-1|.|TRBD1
TGTGCCAGCAGTGAACAGGGGGACAACACTGAAGCTTTCTTT
CASSEQGDNTEAFF
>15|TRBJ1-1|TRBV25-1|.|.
TGTGCCAGCAGCCCGGGGGGGTATTACAACACTGAAGCTTTCTTT
CASSPGGYYNTEAFF
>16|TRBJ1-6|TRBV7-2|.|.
TGTGCCAGCAGCTACGCAGGACAGACTTATAATTCACCCCTCCACTTT
CASSYAGQTYNSPLHF
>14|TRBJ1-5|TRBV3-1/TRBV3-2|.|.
TGTGCCAGCAGCCCGGGACATAGCAATCAGCCCCAGCATTTT
CASSPGHSNQPQHF
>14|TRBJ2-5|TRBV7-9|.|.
TGTGCCAGCTCTAATTCAGGGGAGGGAGAGACCCAGTACTTC
CASSNSGEGETQYF
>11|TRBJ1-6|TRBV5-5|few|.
TGTGCCAGCAGCTCGGGTATACCCCTCCACTTT
CASSSGIPLHF
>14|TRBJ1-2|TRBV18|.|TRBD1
TGTGCCAGCTCACCTTCGGGACAGGGGAATGGCTACACCTTC
CASSPSGQGNGYTF
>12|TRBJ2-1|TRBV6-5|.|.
TGTGCCAGCAGTTATTCGGGGGTGAGTCTGTTCTTC
CASSYSGVSLFF
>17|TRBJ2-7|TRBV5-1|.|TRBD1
TGCGCCAGCAGCTTGGCTTCTCCGACAGGGGGCATATACGAGCAGTACTTC
CASSLASPTGGIYEQYF
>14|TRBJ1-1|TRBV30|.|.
TGTGCCTGGAGTGTACTGGGCAGGAACACTGAAGCTTTCTTT
CAWSVLGRNTEAFF
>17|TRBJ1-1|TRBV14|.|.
TGTGCCAGCAGCCAAGATCCTCTTTGGGGGCTGGAGACTGAAGCTTTCTTT
CASSQDPLWGLETEAFF
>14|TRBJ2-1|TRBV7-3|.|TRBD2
TGTGCCAGCAAAGGACTAGCGAACAACAATGAGCAGTTCTTC
CASKGLANNNEQFF
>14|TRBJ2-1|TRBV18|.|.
TGTGCCAGCTCACCTTTAGAGTCCAACAATGAGCAGTTCTTC
CASSPLESNNEQFF
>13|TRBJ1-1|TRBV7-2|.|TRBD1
TGTGCCAGCAGCTTTCAGGGGGGAGCTGAAGCTTTCTTT
CASSFQGGAEAFF
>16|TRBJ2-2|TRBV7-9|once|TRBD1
TGTGCCAGCAGCTTATTAGGGGGCGAAGAGACCGGGGAGCTGTTTTTT
CASSLLGGEETGELFF
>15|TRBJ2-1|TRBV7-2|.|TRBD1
TGTGCCAGCAGCCCCGCAGGGACAGGAGTCGGTGAGCAGTTCTTC
CASSPAGTGVGEQFF
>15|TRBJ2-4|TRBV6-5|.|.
TGTGCCAGCAGTTCCACGACTGTAGCCAAAAACATTCAGTACTTC
CASSSTTVAKNIQYF
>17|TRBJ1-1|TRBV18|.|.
TGTGCCAGCTCCCAGGGCCTTGGTGGGTCAGTGAACACTGAAGCTTTCTTT
CASSQGLGGSVNTEAFF
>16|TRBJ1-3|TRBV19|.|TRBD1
TGTGCCAGTAGTATAAGAACAGGGGTTATTGGAAACACCATATATTTT
CASSIRTGVIGNTIYF
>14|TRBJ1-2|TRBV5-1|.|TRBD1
TGCGCCAGCAATCGGGACAGGGATGGCTATGGCTACACCTTC
CASNRDRDGYGYTF
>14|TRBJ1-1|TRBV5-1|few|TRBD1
TGCGCCAGCAGCATCCAAACAGGGGGCACTGAAGCTTTCTTT
CASSIQTGGTEAFF
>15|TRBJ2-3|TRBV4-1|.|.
TGCGCCAGCAGCCAAGAGACAGGCGGTACAGATACGCAGTATTTT
CASSQETGGTDTQYF
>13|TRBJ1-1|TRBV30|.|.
TGTGCCTGGAGTCGGGGTAGAGTCACTGAAGCTTTCTTT
CAWSRGRVTEAFF
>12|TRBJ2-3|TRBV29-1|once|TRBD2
TGCAGCGGCCTAGCGGGGTCGGATACGCAGTATTTT
CSGLAGSDTQYF
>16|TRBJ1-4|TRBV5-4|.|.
TGTGCCAGCAGCCTGGGCAGCGGGATCTCAAATGAAAAACTGTTTTTT
CASSLGSGISNEKLFF